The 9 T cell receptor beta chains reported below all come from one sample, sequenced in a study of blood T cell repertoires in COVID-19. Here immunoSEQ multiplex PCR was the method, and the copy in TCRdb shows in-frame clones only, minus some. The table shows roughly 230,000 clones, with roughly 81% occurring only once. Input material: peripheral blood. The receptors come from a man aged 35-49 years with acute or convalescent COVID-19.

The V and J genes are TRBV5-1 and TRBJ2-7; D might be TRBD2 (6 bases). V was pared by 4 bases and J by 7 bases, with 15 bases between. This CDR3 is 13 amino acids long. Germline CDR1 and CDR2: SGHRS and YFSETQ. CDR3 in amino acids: CASSKPGVEEQYF. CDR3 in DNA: TGCGCCAGCAGCAAGCCGGGGGTCGAGGAGCAGTACTTC.

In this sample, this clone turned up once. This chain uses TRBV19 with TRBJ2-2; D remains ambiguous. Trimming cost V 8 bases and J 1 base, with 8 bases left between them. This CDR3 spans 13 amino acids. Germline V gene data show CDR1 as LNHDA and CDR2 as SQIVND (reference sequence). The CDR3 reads CASSTRNTGELFF. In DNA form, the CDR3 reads TGTGCCAGTTCGACAAGGAACACCGGGGAGCTGTTTTTT. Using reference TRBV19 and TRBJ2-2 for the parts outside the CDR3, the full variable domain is DGGITQSPKYLFRKEGQNVTLSCEQNLNHDAMYWYRQDPGQGLRLIYYSQIVNDFQKGDIAEGYSVSREKKESFPLTVTSAQKNPTAFYLCASSTRNTGELFFGEGSRLTVL.

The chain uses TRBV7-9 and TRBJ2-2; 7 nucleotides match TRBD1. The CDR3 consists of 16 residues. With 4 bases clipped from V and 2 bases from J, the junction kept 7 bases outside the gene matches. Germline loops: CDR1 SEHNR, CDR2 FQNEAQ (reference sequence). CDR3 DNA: TGTGCCAGCAGCTCCATGACAGGGAAAAACACCGGGGAGCTGTTTTTT. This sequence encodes CASSSMTGKNTGELFF.

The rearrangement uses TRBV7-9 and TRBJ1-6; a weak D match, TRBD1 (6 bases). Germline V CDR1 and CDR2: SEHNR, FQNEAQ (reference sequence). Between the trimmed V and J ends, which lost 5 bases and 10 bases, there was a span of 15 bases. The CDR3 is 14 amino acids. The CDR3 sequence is CASSPTQGKSPLHF. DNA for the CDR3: TGTGCCAGCAGCCCTACCCAGGGGAAATCACCCCTCCACTTT.

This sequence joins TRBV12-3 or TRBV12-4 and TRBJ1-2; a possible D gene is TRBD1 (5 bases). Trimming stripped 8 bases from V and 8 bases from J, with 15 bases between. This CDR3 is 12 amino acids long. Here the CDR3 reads CASGPGTGGYTF. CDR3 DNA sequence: TGTGCCAGCGGTCCCGGAACAGGCGGCTACACCTTC.

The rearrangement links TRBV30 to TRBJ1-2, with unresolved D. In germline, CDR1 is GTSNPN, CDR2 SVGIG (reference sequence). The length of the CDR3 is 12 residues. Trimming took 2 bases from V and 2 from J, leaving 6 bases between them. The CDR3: CAWSKENYGYTF. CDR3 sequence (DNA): TGTGCCTGGAGTAAGGAGAACTATGGCTACACCTTC.

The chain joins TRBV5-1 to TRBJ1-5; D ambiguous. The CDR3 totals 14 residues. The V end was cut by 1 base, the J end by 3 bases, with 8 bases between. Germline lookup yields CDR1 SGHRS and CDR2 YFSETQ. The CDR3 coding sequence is TGCGCCAGCAGCTTGCCCGGGATCAATCAGCCCCAGCATTTT. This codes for CASSLPGINQPQHF.

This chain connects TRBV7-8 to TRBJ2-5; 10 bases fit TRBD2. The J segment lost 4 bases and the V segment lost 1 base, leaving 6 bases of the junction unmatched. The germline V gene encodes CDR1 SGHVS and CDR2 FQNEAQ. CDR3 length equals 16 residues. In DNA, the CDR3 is TGTGCCAGCAGCTTAGGAAGCGGGGGGGCCCGAGAGACCCAGTACTTC. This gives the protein CASSLGSGGARETQYF.

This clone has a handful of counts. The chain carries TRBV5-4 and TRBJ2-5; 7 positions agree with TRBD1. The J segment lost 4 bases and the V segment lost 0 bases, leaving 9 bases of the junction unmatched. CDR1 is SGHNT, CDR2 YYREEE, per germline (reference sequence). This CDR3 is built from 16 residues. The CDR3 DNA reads TGTGCCAGCAGCTTGGGAGCAGGGGGAAGCTTAGAGACCCAGTACTTC. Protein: CASSLGAGGSLETQYF.